The TCR beta chain under discussion was sequenced for a study of CD8 T cells in Susac syndrome. CDR1 is DFQATT, CDR2 SNEGSKA, per germline (reference sequence). The CDR3 is made up of 13 amino acids. Germline trimming cut 6 bases from V and 2 bases from J; bases unmatched to any gene: 7. Random hexamers were used to reverse transcribe about 0.5 to 1 ug of RNA. TCRdb reprocessed the immunoSEQ multiplex PCR reads with MiXCR, giving one entry per CDR3 protein. The data contain around 270,000 distinct CDR3 sequences, roughly 85% of them seen just once; the ten biggest clones take up approximately 0.2%. This rearrangement joins TRBV20-1 to TRBJ2-7; 7 bases are shared with TRBD2. The receptor comes from a human donor with multiple sclerosis. Sequenced sample: CD8+ T cells from PBMCs. Written as DNA, the CDR3 is TGCAGTGCCCCGGGGACTAACGCCTACGAGCAGTACTTC. Translation: CSAPGTNAYEQYF.